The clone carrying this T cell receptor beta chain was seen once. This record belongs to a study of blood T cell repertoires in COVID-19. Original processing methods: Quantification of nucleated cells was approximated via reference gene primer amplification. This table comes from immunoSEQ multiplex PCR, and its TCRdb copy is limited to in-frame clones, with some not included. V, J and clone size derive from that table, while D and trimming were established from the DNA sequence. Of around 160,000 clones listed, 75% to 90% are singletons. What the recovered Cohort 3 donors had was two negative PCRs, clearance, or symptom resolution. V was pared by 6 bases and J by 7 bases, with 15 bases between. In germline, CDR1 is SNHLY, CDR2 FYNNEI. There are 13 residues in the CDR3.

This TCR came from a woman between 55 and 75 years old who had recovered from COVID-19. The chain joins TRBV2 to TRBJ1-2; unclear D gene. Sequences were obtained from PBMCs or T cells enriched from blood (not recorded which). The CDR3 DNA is TGTGCCAGCAGCTACCCCGGGGATGGTGGCTACACCTTC. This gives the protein CASSYPGDGGYTF.